The rows below give T cell receptor beta chains drawn from one sample of a study of shared clonotypes between healthy human individuals. Clones were sequenced by immunoSEQ multiplex PCR, and TCRdb holds only the in-frame ones, with some missing. This sample carries about 510,000 clones, 75% to 80% of them seen once, and the ten largest clones take about an eighth. The source material was PBMCs. The origin of the receptors is a woman in her thirties or forties in good health. Some clones in this sample may be carry-over from other donors' samples. CDR3s include the opening cysteine and the closing phenylalanine or tryptophan. The D gene is left open where the match is weak. A row's size may be missing; if present it is once, few, many or a size class.

17	TRBJ2-3	-	TRBV11-2	-	CASSLDLKEPATDTQYF	TGTGCCAGCAGCTTAGATCTTAAGGAGCCCGCCACAGATACGCAGTATTTT
15	TRBJ2-2	-	TRBV6-1	-	CASNNSPRNTGELFF	TGTGCCAGCAATAACTCCCCCCGGAACACCGGGGAGCTGTTTTTT
16	TRBJ2-7	-	TRBV11-3	TRBD1	CASSRTGGSGSYEQYF	TGTGCCAGCAGCAGGACAGGGGGCTCTGGCTCCTACGAGCAGTACTTC
14	TRBJ2-1	-	TRBV5-6	TRBD1	CASRAGTAYNEQFF	TGTGCCAGCAGGGCCGGGACAGCTTACAATGAGCAGTTCTTC
15	TRBJ2-3	-	TRBV7-2	TRBD2	CASSLGLAGPDTQYF	TGTGCCAGCAGCTTAGGACTAGCGGGACCAGATACGCAGTATTTT
14	TRBJ1-1	-	TRBV11-2	-	CASSGGGFKAEAFF	TGTGCCAGCAGTGGAGGGGGGTTTAAGGCTGAAGCTTTCTTT
15	TRBJ2-2	-	TRBV7-9	-	CASSFSGGGTGELFF	TGTGCCAGCAGCTTCTCAGGAGGAGGCACCGGGGAGCTGTTTTTT
12	TRBJ1-1	-	TRBV19	-	CASSNRDTEAFF	TGTGCCAGTAGTAACAGGGACACTGAAGCTTTCTTT
13	TRBJ2-3	-	TRBV5-1	-	CASSFPGADTQYF	TGCGCCAGCAGCTTCCCTGGGGCAGATACGCAGTATTTT
14	TRBJ2-7	medium-sized	TRBV6-1	TRBD1	CASSPTGGLYEQYF	TGTGCCAGCAGTCCGACAGGGGGGCTCTACGAGCAGTACTTC
16	TRBJ2-2	-	TRBV4-1	-	CASSPENQVFTGELFF	TGCGCCAGCAGCCCAGAAAACCAGGTTTTCACCGGGGAGCTGTTTTTT
16	TRBJ2-2	-	TRBV28	TRBD1	CASTHWGTGNTGELFF	TGTGCCAGCACTCATTGGGGGACAGGGAACACCGGGGAGCTGTTTTTT
16	TRBJ2-1	-	TRBV1	-	CTSSHPGTRGYNEQFF	TGCACCAGCAGCCATCCCGGGACTCGCGGCTACAATGAGCAGTTCTTC
14	TRBJ1-2	-	TRBV9	-	CASRPPGDDYGYTF	TGTGCCAGCAGACCCCCTGGGGATGACTATGGCTACACCTTC
16	TRBJ2-7	many	TRBV27	TRBD2	CASSLRVGAGTYEQYF	TGTGCCAGCAGTTTACGGGTGGGAGCGGGGACCTACGAGCAGTACTTC
14	TRBJ2-3	-	TRBV29-1	-	CSGLEALKLDTQYF	TGCAGTGGCCTCGAAGCGTTGAAGTTAGATACGCAGTATTTT
15	TRBJ2-1	-	TRBV10-3	TRBD2	CAITRGGANYNEQFF	TGTGCCATCACCCGGGGGGGGGCCAATTACAATGAGCAGTTCTTC
15	TRBJ2-7	-	TRBV5-1	TRBD1	CASSDTGTGLIEQYF	TGCGCCAGCAGCGACACCGGGACAGGGCTGATTGAGCAGTACTTC
16	TRBJ2-5	-	TRBV18	-	CASSPSYSNSQETQYF	TGTGCCAGCTCACCGTCATACAGCAACTCACAAGAGACCCAGTACTTC
14	TRBJ2-7	-	TRBV11-2	TRBD2	CASSLSGTNYEQYF	TGTGCCAGCAGCCTTAGCGGGACAAACTACGAGCAGTACTTC
15	TRBJ2-7	-	TRBV6-5	-	CASSYSKGLAYEQYF	TGTGCCAGCAGTTACTCGAAGGGGTTGGCCTACGAGCAGTACTTC
16	TRBJ2-7	-	TRBV6-1	TRBD1	CASSEALGQGAGEQYF	TGTGCCAGCAGTGAAGCGCTCGGACAGGGGGCGGGGGAGCAGTACTTC
14	TRBJ2-7	-	TRBV28	-	CASSFPRLPYEQYF	TGTGCCAGCAGTTTCCCCCGTTTGCCCTACGAGCAGTACTTC
13	TRBJ1-4	-	TRBV5-1	TRBD1	CASGQVVGEKLFF	TGCGCCAGCGGACAGGTAGTCGGTGAAAAACTGTTTTTT
15	TRBJ2-4	once	TRBV4-1	TRBD2	CASSPLGLDSNIQYF	TGCGCCAGCAGCCCATTGGGACTAGATAGCAACATTCAGTACTTC
13	TRBJ1-2	-	TRBV28	-	CASTRGQVYGYTF	TGTGCCAGCACCCGCGGACAAGTCTATGGCTACACCTTC
13	TRBJ2-5	many	TRBV7-9	-	CASNQAGEETQYF	TGTGCCAGCAACCAGGCCGGGGAAGAGACCCAGTACTTC
12	TRBJ1-6	-	TRBV19	-	CASGGSVPPLHF	TGTGCCAGTGGGGGCTCCGTTCCACCCCTCCACTTT
14	TRBJ1-4	-	TRBV19	-	CASSQGSGGEKLFF	TGTGCCAGTAGCCAGGGAAGTGGCGGTGAAAAACTGTTTTTT
15	TRBJ1-5	-	TRBV6-5	-	CASSRGGQSNQPQHF	TGTGCCAGCAGTCGAGGGGGGCAAAGCAATCAGCCCCAGCATTTT
14	TRBJ2-7	-	TRBV7-8	-	CASSPREGADEQYF	TGTGCCAGCAGCCCCCGGGAGGGGGCGGACGAGCAGTACTTC
17	TRBJ2-5	-	TRBV19	TRBD1	CASSWQGAPSAQETQYF	TGTGCCAGTAGTTGGCAGGGGGCCCCGTCCGCACAGGAGACCCAGTACTTC
17	TRBJ2-3	once	TRBV5-1	TRBD2	CASRSGYKRESTDTQYF	TGCGCCAGCAGATCGGGCTACAAGCGGGAGAGCACAGATACGCAGTATTTT
13	TRBJ2-3	once	TRBV5-1	-	CASSENRDAKQYF	TGCGCCAGCAGCGAGAACCGGGACGCTAAGCAGTATTTT
15	TRBJ2-5	-	TRBV2	-	CASSAQGGAQETQYF	TGTGCCAGCAGTGCTCAGGGGGGAGCGCAAGAGACCCAGTACTTC
13	TRBJ2-2	few	TRBV6-6	-	CASSFSGTGELFF	TGTGCCAGCAGCTTTTCGGGCACCGGGGAGCTGTTTTTT
15	TRBJ1-1	-	TRBV29-1	-	CSVLPGHPRDTEAFF	TGCAGCGTACTCCCGGGACACCCCCGAGACACTGAAGCTTTCTTT
14	TRBJ2-3	many	TRBV19	-	CASSRALNTDTQYF	TGTGCCAGTAGCCGGGCCCTAAACACAGATACGCAGTATTTT
14	TRBJ1-1	-	TRBV7-9	TRBD1	CASSFGQGVSEAFF	TGTGCCAGCAGCTTCGGGCAGGGGGTTTCTGAAGCTTTCTTT
14	TRBJ2-7	-	TRBV7-2	-	CASSSGLLPYEQYF	TGTGCCAGCAGCTCGGGACTCCTACCCTACGAGCAGTACTTC
14	TRBJ1-2	-	TRBV5-1	TRBD1	CASSSSGTAYGYTF	TGCGCCAGCAGCTCCTCCGGGACAGCGTATGGCTACACCTTC
14	TRBJ2-1	-	TRBV7-8	TRBD2	CASSISGINNEQFF	TGTGCCAGCAGCATTAGCGGGATTAACAATGAGCAGTTCTTC
17	TRBJ1-4	once	TRBV5-1	TRBD1	CASSLRTGAGTNEKLFF	TGCGCCAGCAGCCTCCGGACAGGGGCAGGAACTAATGAAAAACTGTTTTTT
15	TRBJ2-7	-	TRBV28	TRBD1	CASSSSGTGPYEQYF	TGTGCCAGCAGTTCGTCCGGGACAGGGCCCTACGAGCAGTACTTC
16	TRBJ2-2	-	TRBV7-3	TRBD2	CASSYQAGGNTGELFF	TGTGCCAGCAGCTACCAAGCGGGAGGGAACACCGGGGAGCTGTTTTTT
17	TRBJ2-2	-	TRBV7-6	TRBD2	CASSPLLAGTNTGELFF	TGTGCCAGCAGCCCCTTACTAGCGGGCACGAACACCGGGGAGCTGTTTTTT
14	TRBJ2-1	-	TRBV29-1	TRBD1	CSVDWDRINNEQFF	TGCAGCGTTGATTGGGACAGGATAAACAATGAGCAGTTCTTC
18	TRBJ1-5	-	TRBV28	TRBD1	CASRILGEGAGEDQPQHF	TGTGCCAGCAGGATTCTCGGAGAGGGGGCAGGGGAGGATCAGCCCCAGCATTTT
13	TRBJ2-5	-	TRBV18	-	CASTSTIQETQYF	TGTGCCAGCACCTCGACGATCCAAGAGACCCAGTACTTC
13	TRBJ1-1	few	TRBV7-7	-	CASAMDSNTEAFF	TGTGCTAGCGCGATGGACAGCAACACTGAAGCTTTCTTT
15	TRBJ2-7	-	TRBV6-1	TRBD1	CASSPTKGQSYEQYF	TGTGCCAGCAGTCCGACCAAGGGACAGTCCTACGAGCAGTACTTC
14	TRBJ2-1	-	TRBV10-3	TRBD2	CAIRKAGGTNEQFF	TGTGCCATCAGGAAAGCGGGAGGTACGAATGAGCAGTTCTTC
16	TRBJ1-4	-	TRBV5-1	-	CASSVGVQAGNEKLFF	TGCGCCAGCAGCGTGGGGGTACAGGCGGGTAATGAAAAACTGTTTTTT
12	TRBJ2-7	-	TRBV6-5	TRBD2	CASSYWTSQQYF	TGTGCCAGCAGTTACTGGACTAGTCAGCAGTACTTC
13	TRBJ2-5	-	TRBV7-3	-	CASSFEHQETQYF	TGTGCCAGCAGCTTCGAGCACCAAGAGACCCAGTACTTC
15	TRBJ2-3	-	TRBV25-1	-	CASSDPALRADTQYF	TGTGCCAGCAGTGATCCGGCCTTAAGGGCAGATACGCAGTATTTT
15	TRBJ1-3	many	TRBV7-8	-	CASSLGVQSGNTIYF	TGTGCCAGCAGCTTAGGAGTCCAATCTGGAAACACCATATATTTT
12	TRBJ2-1	-	TRBV2	-	CASSPTSAEQFF	TGTGCCAGCAGCCCTACGTCCGCCGAGCAGTTCTTC
16	TRBJ2-7	-	TRBV18	TRBD2	CASSPLKLAGVGEQYF	TGTGCCAGCTCACCACTGAAACTGGCGGGAGTGGGCGAGCAGTACTTC